This TCR beta chain was obtained from a study of Ad26.COV2.S vaccination and SARS-CoV-2 variants. The CDR3 totals 14 residues. This table comes from immunoSEQ multiplex PCR, and its TCRdb copy is limited to in-frame clones, with some not included. The repertoire holds about 350,000 clones, about 88% seen once, with about 10% in the top ten. Points on this clone: The antigen remains unidentified.

Points from the study as a whole: Vaccine recipients surpassed placebo recipients in spike-specific TCR breadth. Analyses that measured TCR breadth and depth may have underestimated total T cell responses.

Treatment of the sample: over 15 received Ad26.COV2.S at low or high dose, single or two shots; roughly five received placebo; per-sample allocation not given. Specimen acquisition occurred on day 63 following the initial vaccine or placebo injection. Wuhan-strain SARS-CoV-2 spike was expressed by the Ad26 vector that made up the vaccine. The starting material was peripheral blood, obtained in a trial of Ad26.COV2.S vaccine versus placebo. The rearrangement uses TRBV21-1 and TRBJ2-3. TRBV21-1 is shown as a pseudogene. The clonotype was recovered from a person between 18 and 65 years old who received the Ad26.COV2.S COVID-19 vaccine or a placebo. Here the CDR3 reads CASSTPSTPDTQYF. CDR3 DNA: TGTGCCAGCAGCACCCCATCAACCCCAGATACGCAGTATTTT.